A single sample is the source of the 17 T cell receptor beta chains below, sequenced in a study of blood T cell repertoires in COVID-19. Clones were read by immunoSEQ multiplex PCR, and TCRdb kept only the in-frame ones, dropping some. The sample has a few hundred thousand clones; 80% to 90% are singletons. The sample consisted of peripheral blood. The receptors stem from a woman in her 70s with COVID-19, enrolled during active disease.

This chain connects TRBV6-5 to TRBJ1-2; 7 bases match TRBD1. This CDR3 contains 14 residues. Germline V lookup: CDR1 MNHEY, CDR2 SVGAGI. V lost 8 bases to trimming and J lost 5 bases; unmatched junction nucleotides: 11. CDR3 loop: CASRGGQEEYGYTF. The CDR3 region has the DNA TGTGCCAGCCGAGGAGGACAGGAAGAATATGGCTACACCTTC.

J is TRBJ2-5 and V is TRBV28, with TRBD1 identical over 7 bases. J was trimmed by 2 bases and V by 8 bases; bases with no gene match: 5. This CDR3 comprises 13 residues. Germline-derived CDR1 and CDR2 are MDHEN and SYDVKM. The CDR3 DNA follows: TGTGCCAGCGTGGGACAGCCTCAAGAGACCCAGTACTTC. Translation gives CASVGQPQETQYF.

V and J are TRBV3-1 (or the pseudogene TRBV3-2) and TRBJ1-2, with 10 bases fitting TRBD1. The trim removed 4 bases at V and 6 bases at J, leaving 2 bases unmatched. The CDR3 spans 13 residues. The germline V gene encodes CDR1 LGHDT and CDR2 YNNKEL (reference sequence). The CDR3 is CASSLGQGDGYTF. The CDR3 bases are TGTGCCAGCAGCCTCGGACAGGGGGATGGCTACACCTTC.

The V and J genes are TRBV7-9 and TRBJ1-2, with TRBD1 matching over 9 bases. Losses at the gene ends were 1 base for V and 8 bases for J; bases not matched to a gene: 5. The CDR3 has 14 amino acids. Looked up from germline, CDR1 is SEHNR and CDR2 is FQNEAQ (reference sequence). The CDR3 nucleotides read TGTGCCAGCAGCTTAGGACAGGGGGAAGAAGGCTACACCTTC. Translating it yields CASSLGQGEEGYTF.

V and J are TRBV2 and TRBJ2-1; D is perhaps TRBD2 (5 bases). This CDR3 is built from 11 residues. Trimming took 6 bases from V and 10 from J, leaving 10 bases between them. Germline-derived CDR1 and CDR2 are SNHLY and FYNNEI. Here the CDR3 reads CASRRTWEQFF. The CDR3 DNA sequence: TGTGCCAGCAGAAGGACTTGGGAGCAGTTCTTC.

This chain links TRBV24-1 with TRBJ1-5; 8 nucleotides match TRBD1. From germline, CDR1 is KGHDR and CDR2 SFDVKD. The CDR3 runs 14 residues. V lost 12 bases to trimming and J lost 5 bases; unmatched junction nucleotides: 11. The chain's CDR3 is CAPPSRQGYQPQHF. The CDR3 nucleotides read TGTGCCCCCCCGTCGAGACAGGGGTATCAGCCCCAGCATTTT.

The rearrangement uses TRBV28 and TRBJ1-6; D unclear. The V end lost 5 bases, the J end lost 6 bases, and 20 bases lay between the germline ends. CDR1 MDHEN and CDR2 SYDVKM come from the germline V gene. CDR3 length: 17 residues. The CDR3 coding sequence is TGTGCCAGCAGTCCTAACACCGGCGGTCTCTCTAATTCACCCCTCCACTTT. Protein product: CASSPNTGGLSNSPLHF.

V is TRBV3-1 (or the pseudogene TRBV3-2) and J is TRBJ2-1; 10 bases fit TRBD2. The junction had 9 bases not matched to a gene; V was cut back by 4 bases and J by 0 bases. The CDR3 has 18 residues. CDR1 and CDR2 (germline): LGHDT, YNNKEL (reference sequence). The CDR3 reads CASSRGVSGRSSYNEQFF. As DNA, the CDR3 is TGTGCCAGCAGCCGGGGAGTTAGCGGGAGGTCCTCCTACAATGAGCAGTTCTTC.

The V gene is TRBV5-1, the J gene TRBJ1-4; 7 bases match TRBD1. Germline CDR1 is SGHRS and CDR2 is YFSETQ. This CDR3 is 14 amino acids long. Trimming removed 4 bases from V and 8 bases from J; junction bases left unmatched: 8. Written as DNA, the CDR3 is TGCGCCAGCAGCCTCGACAGGGTCGGCGAAAAACTGTTTTTT. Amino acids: CASSLDRVGEKLFF. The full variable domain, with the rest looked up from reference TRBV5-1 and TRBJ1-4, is KAGVTQTPRYLIKTRGQQVTLSCSPISGHRSVSWYQQTPGQGLQFLFEYFSETQRNKGNFPGRFSGRQFSNSRSEMNVSTLELGDSALYLCASSLDRVGEKLFFGSGTQLSVL.

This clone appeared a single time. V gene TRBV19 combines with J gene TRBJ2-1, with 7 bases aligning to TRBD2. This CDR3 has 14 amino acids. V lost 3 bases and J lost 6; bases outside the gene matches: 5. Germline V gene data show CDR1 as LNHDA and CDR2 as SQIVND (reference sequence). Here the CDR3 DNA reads TGTGCCAGTAGTATGCGCGGGAGTATCAATGAGCAGTTCTTC. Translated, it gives CASSMRGSINEQFF.

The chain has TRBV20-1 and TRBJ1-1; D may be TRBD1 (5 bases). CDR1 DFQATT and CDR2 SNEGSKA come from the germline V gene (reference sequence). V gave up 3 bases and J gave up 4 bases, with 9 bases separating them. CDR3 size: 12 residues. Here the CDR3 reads CSASMGGTEAFF. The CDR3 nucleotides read TGCAGTGCTAGTATGGGGGGCACTGAAGCTTTCTTT.

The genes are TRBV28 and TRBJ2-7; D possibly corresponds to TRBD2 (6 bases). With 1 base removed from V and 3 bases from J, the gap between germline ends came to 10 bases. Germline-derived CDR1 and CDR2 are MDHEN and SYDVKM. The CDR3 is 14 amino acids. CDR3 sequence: CASSLSDYRYEQYF. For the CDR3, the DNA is TGTGCCAGCAGTTTATCGGACTACCGCTACGAGCAGTACTTC.

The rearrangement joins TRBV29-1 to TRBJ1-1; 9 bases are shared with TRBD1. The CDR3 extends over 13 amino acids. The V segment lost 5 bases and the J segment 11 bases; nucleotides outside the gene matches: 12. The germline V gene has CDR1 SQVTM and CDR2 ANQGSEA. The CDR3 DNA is TGCAGCGTTCCGGGACAGGGTTTTATCGGTGCTTTCTTT. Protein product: CSVPGQGFIGAFF.

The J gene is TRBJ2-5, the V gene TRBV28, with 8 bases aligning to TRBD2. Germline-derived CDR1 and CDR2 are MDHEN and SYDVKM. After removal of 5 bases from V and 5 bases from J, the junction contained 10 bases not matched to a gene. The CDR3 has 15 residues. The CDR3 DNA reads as TGTGCCAGCAGTCCCCCGGGACTAGGAGGGGAGACCCAGTACTTC. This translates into CASSPPGLGGETQYF.

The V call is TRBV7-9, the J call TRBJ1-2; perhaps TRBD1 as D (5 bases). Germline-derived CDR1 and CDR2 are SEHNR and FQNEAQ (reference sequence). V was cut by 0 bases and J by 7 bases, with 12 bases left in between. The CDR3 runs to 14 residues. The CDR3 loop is CASSLALQGGGYTF. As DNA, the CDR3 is TGTGCCAGCAGCTTAGCGTTGCAGGGAGGTGGCTACACCTTC.

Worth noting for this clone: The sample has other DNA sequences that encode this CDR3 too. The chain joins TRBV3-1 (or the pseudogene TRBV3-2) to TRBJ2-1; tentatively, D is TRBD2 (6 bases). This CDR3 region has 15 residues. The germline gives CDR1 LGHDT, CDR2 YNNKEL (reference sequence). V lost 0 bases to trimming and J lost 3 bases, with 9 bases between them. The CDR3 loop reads CASSQDSGNYNEQFF. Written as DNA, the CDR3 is TGTGCCAGCAGCCAAGATAGCGGAAACTACAATGAGCAGTTCTTC.

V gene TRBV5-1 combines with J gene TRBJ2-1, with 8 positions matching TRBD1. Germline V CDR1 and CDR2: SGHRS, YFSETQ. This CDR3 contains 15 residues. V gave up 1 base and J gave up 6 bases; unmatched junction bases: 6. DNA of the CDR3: TGCGCCAGCAGCTTGTTTTCAGGGGGCCTCAATGAGCAGTTCTTC. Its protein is CASSLFSGGLNEQFF.